This T cell receptor beta chain originates from a study of identical twins. This CDR3 is 16 amino acids long. The germline CDR1 and CDR2 sequences are SGHTA and FQGTGA. Trimming took 2 bases from V and 6 from J, leaving 18 bases between them. TCRdb re-derived calls from the 5' RACE reads in MiXCR, one entry per CDR3 protein. The repertoire holds 600,000 to 850,000 distinct CDR3 sequences, with around a sixth as singletons. These records were also assigned to another study, of T cells expressing NK-cell markers. That paper adds: Researchers report these clonotypes also headed the CD3+CD56-NKG2C+ fraction in a few donors.

The sequence derives from a woman in her late teens or twenties in good health. The V and J genes are TRBV7-3 and TRBJ2-3; a possible D gene is TRBD1 (7 bases). Sequencing was done on a sample of PBMCs. For the CDR3, the DNA is TGTGCCAGCAGCTTAGACTGGGGATCAGGGGGGGATACGCAGTATTTT. It encodes CASSLDWGSGGDTQYF.